A single sample is the source of the 11 T cell receptor beta chains below, sequenced in a study of early T cells in non-severe SARS-CoV-2 infection (dated by TCRdb to the early 2020s). Library prep was done by 5' RACE. Sequencing instrument: NextSeq 500. TCRdb handled the public reads itself, with Q25 trimming in fastp and clone calling in MiXCR, and kept productive beta chains. Each record represents a unique CDR3 protein, reported with the most common genes and DNA among its rows. A total of over 45,000 distinct CDR3 sequences appear in this sample, 4.5% to 7% of them only once. About 4.3% of the sample is held by the ten biggest clonotypes. Sequenced input: whole blood. Every receptor here comes from an adult who was a healthcare worker with PCR-confirmed SARS-CoV-2 infection or an uninfected control (not recorded which).

The chain couples TRBV4-3 to TRBJ2-3; the D gene is possibly TRBD2 (7 bases). V was clipped by 1 base and J by 1 base, with 9 bases between them. Germline-derived CDR1 and CDR2 are LGHNA and YSLEER. The CDR3 spans 15 residues. CDR3 sequence reads: CASSQGGGRTDTQYF. The CDR3 nucleotides are TGCGCCAGCAGCCAAGGCGGGGGCCGCACAGATACGCAGTATTTT.

This clonotype was observed a few times. V gene TRBV12-3 or TRBV12-4 combines with J gene TRBJ2-2, with 10 nucleotides matching TRBD2. The CDR3 covers 14 residues. Trimming took 7 bases from V and 7 from J; bases not matched to a gene: 6. CDR3 sequence reads: CASTPSGSIGELFF. CDR3 nucleotide sequence: TGTGCCAGCACCCCTAGCGGGAGTATCGGGGAGCTGTTTTTT.

The sample holds many counts of this clonotype. The gene calls are TRBV27 and TRBJ1-1; TRBD1 matches 8 bases. V shed 6 bases and J 5 bases; nucleotides not matched to a gene: 8. CDR1 and CDR2 from the germline V gene are MNHEY and SMNVEV (reference sequence). The CDR3 runs to 14 residues. This CDR3 is CASRRGQGGTEAFF. CDR3 in DNA: TGTGCCAGCAGAAGAGGACAGGGAGGAACTGAAGCTTTCTTT.

About this clonotype: A much larger clone is a single base away; this may be a read error. V is TRBV6-5 and J is TRBJ2-1, with D possibly being TRBD1 or TRBD2 (5 bases each). This CDR3 has 16 residues. CDR1 and CDR2 from the germline V gene are MNHEY and SVGAGI. V lost 2 bases to trimming and J lost 10 bases, with 21 bases between them. DNA for the CDR3: TGTGCCAGCAGTTACAGGGACCTAAAGGTACAATGGGAGCAGTTCTTC. Its translation is CASSYRDLKVQWEQFF.

This clonotype was detected many times. The chain recombines TRBV30 with TRBJ1-5, with D unclear. The CDR3 is 15 residues long. Germline V lookup: CDR1 GTSNPN, CDR2 SVGIG (reference sequence). Trimming stripped 3 bases from V and 0 bases from J, with 12 bases between. Written as DNA, the CDR3 is TGTGCCTGGAGAGGAGACGGCCGTAGCAATCAGCCCCAGCATTTT. Translation gives CAWRGDGRSNQPQHF.

This clonotype occurred many times. The J gene is TRBJ1-2, the V gene TRBV6-5; weak D call: TRBD1 (6 bases). This CDR3 contains 14 residues. CDR1 is MNHEY, CDR2 SVGAGI, per germline. V was pared by 2 bases and J by 5 bases, with 12 bases between. The CDR3 bases are TGTGCCAGCAGTTACGGGACAAGGTCATATGGCTACACCTTC. It encodes CASSYGTRSYGYTF.

This clonotype was seen many times. J is TRBJ1-1 and V is TRBV6-6, with TRBD1 identical over 7 bases. CDR1 MNHNY and CDR2 SVGAGI come from the germline V gene (reference sequence). This CDR3 region has 14 residues. Unmatched junction bases numbered 12, after V lost 4 bases and J lost 10 bases. CDR3 DNA sequence: TGTGCCAGCAGTTCGGCAGGGGGTATTATGTTAGCTTTCTTT. It encodes CASSSAGGIMLAFF.

This clonotype was recorded at least ten times. V and J are TRBV2 and TRBJ1-5, with 8 bases lining up with TRBD1. CDR3 length: 15 amino acids. Looked up from germline, CDR1 is SNHLY and CDR2 is FYNNEI. V trimming: 5 bases; J trimming: 4 bases; junction bases outside the gene matches: 7. The CDR3 DNA is TGTGCCAGCAGTCTGGACGACAGGGGTAATCAGCCCCAGCATTTT. Its translation: CASSLDDRGNQPQHF.

There are many counts of this clonotype. This chain links TRBV27 with TRBJ2-7; D is uncertain. Germline values: CDR1 MNHEY, CDR2 SMNVEV (reference sequence). Deletions cut 6 bases from V and 1 base from J, with 13 bases between. CDR3 size: 14 residues. CDR3 in DNA: TGTGCCAGCAGCAGCACAGAGGTGTCCTACGAGCAGTACTTC. It codes for CASSSTEVSYEQYF.

This clonotype was picked up many times. V is TRBV5-1 and J is TRBJ1-5, with TRBD1 as a possible D gene (6 bases). Germline CDR1 is SGHRS and CDR2 is YFSETQ. V was shortened by 0 bases and J by 4 bases, with 11 bases between the two germline ends. CDR3 length: 15 residues. The CDR3 DNA reads TGCGCCAGCAGCTTGGGGCCAGGGGAAAATCAGCCCCAGCATTTT. It yields the protein CASSLGPGENQPQHF.

This clonotype has ten or more counts. The chain has TRBV2 and TRBJ1-1; 9 nucleotides match TRBD1. V dropped 3 bases and J dropped 1; count of bases not matched to a gene: 3. The CDR3 covers 15 residues. CDR1 is SNHLY, CDR2 FYNNEI, per germline. This CDR3 reads CASSEGQGGNTEAFF. The CDR3 nucleotides read TGTGCCAGCAGTGAGGGACAGGGTGGGAACACTGAAGCTTTCTTT.